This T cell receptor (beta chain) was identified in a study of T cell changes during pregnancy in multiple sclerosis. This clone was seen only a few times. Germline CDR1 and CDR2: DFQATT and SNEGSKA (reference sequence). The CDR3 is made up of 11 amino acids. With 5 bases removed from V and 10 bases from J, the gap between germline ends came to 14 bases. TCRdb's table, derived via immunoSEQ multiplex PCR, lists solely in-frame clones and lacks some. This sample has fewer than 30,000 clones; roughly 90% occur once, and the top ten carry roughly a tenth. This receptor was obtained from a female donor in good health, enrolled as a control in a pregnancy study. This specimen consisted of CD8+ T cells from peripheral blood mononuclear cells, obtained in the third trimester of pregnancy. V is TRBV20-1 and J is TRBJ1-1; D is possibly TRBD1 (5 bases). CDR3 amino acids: CSARRVSGAFF. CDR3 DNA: TGCAGTGCTCGCAGGGTTTCTGGAGCTTTCTTT.